Given below is one T cell receptor beta chain in context. The antigen is not known. This entry belongs to a study of T cell repertoires in cytomegalovirus infection. Overall study: Indications came from public TCR beta signatures; they pointed to CMV infection and to a matching HLA type.

Regarding the study as a whole: Dominant in the ex vivo response were TCR beta clonotypes restricted by HLA-C and specific for CMV. Individuals carrying CMV plus the relevant HLA were identified by cumulative frequency of public TCR beta families.

TCRdb re-analysed the reads in MiXCR, keeping a single row per CDR3 protein. The data hold some 110,000 distinct CDR3 sequences, with around 9.1% observed a single time. The sequencing sample was made of PBMCs, sequenced either directly or after in vitro stimulation (not recorded which). The clonotype originates from a human donor in good health (CMV status not recorded). Some clones in this sample may be carry-over from other donors' samples.

The DNA for the CDR3 is TGTGCCAGTAGTCCTCGGACAGGGACACAGACCCAGTACTTC. It yields the protein CASSPRTGTQTQYF. The chain has TRBV19 and TRBJ2-5, with 8 bases aligning to TRBD1. The V segment lost 5 bases and the J segment 6 bases; nucleotides outside the gene matches: 8. The CDR3 runs to 14 residues. Germline V gene lookup returns CDR1 LNHDA and CDR2 SQIVND (reference sequence).